These 17 T cell receptor beta chains came from one sample sequenced in a study of blood T cell repertoires in COVID-19. TCRdb keeps only in-frame clones here, not all; method: immunoSEQ multiplex PCR. The sample has some 270,000 clones; about 85% are singletons. The sequenced sample was peripheral blood. The origin of the receptors is a human donor with COVID-19, enrolled during active disease. The donor label of this sample is uncertain.

The chain joins TRBV19 to TRBJ1-2, with 8 bases identical to TRBD1. Germline V gene lookup returns CDR1 LNHDA and CDR2 SQIVND (reference sequence). The ends lost 3 bases at V and 4 bases at J; junction bases unmatched: 4. The CDR3 is 14 amino acids. CDR3 in amino acids: CASSIRGRVYGYTF. The CDR3 DNA reads TGTGCCAGTAGTATCAGGGGGCGAGTCTATGGCTACACCTTC. Based on the CDR3 plus reference TRBV19 and TRBJ1-2, the full variable domain is DGGITQSPKYLFRKEGQNVTLSCEQNLNHDAMYWYRQDPGQGLRLIYYSQIVNDFQKGDIAEGYSVSREKKESFPLTVTSAQKNPTAFYLCASSIRGRVYGYTFGSGTRLTVV.

The V and J genes are TRBV20-1 and TRBJ2-5, with TRBD2 matching 11 bases. J gave up 5 bases and V 3 bases, and 11 bases lay outside the gene matches. Germline loops: CDR1 DFQATT, CDR2 SNEGSKA (reference sequence). This CDR3 has 16 residues. In nucleotides, the CDR3 is TGCAGTGCTAGTCCTTCGGGACTAGCGGTATTGGAGACCCAGTACTTC. Protein sequence: CSASPSGLAVLETQYF.

The rearrangement uses TRBV28 and TRBJ2-7; D not resolved. V gave up 3 bases and J gave up 3 bases, with 6 bases separating them. Germline V gene data show CDR1 as MDHEN and CDR2 as SYDVKM. The CDR3 is 12 residues long. CDR3 amino acids: CASSFYSYEQYF. Here the CDR3 DNA reads TGTGCCAGCAGTTTTTACAGCTACGAGCAGTACTTC.

The J gene is TRBJ2-1, the V gene TRBV6-5; 10 nucleotides agree with TRBD2. CDR1 MNHEY and CDR2 SVGAGI come from the germline V gene. V trimming: 2 bases; J trimming: 7 bases; junction bases outside the gene matches: 5. The CDR3 extends over 15 amino acids. As DNA, the CDR3 is TGTGCCAGCAGTTACCTAGCGGGAGCTGTAAATGAGCAGTTCTTC. It is translated as CASSYLAGAVNEQFF.

This clone was recorded only once. The chain couples TRBV7-2 to TRBJ2-5, with D hard to call. The germline V gene has CDR1 SGHTA and CDR2 FQGNSA. The CDR3 totals 14 residues. The V end was cut by 5 bases, the J end by 1 base, with 11 bases between. The CDR3, as DNA: TGTGCCAGCAGCACTAACGCAGCCCAAGAGACCCAGTACTTC. It encodes CASSTNAAQETQYF.

The count of this clone is one. This chain uses TRBV9 with TRBJ1-3, with 11 bases that match TRBD1. V trimming: 3 bases; J trimming: 4 bases; junction bases outside the gene matches: 6. Germline CDR1 SGDLS, CDR2 YYNGEE. This CDR3 has 16 residues. CDR3: CASSATGTGGGNTIYF. As DNA, the CDR3 is TGTGCCAGCAGCGCGACCGGGACAGGGGGGGGAAACACCATATATTTT.

CDR3 sequence reads: CAWDRQGMNTEAFF. The CDR3 DNA is TGTGCCTGGGATCGTCAGGGCATGAACACTGAAGCTTTCTTT. The chain recombines TRBV30 with TRBJ1-1; a possible D gene is TRBD1 (5 bases). The CDR3 loop spans 14 amino acids. With 5 bases removed from V and 0 bases from J, the gap between germline ends came to 13 bases. From germline, CDR1 is GTSNPN and CDR2 SVGIG (reference sequence).

This clone occurred a few times. V usage is TRBV9 and J usage is TRBJ1-3; the D is unclear. Per germline, CDR1 SGDLS and CDR2 YYNGEE. This CDR3 contains 15 residues. Trimming cost V 1 base and J 0 bases, with 8 bases left between them. The CDR3 region has the DNA TGTGCCAGCAGCGTAAGGGCGGGCTCTGGAAACACCATATATTTT. Encoded protein: CASSVRAGSGNTIYF.

The chain has TRBV25-1 and TRBJ2-1; possible D gene TRBD1, 5 bases. Germline V gene data show CDR1 as MGHDK and CDR2 as SYGVNS. This CDR3 is built from 12 residues. Trimming took 6 bases from V and 8 from J, leaving 11 bases between them. The CDR3 reads CASRTEWDEQFF. The CDR3 region has the DNA TGTGCCAGCAGGACAGAGTGGGATGAGCAGTTCTTC.

The rearrangement links TRBV3-1 (or the pseudogene TRBV3-2) to TRBJ1-3, with a tentative D call TRBD1 (6 bases). CDR1 LGHDT and CDR2 YNNKEL come from the germline V gene (reference sequence). V was shortened by 2 bases and J by 2 bases, with 16 bases between the two germline ends. There are 17 residues in the CDR3. The CDR3 nucleotides are TGTGCCAGCAGCCAATTTTGGGACATCAGTCCTGGAAACACCATATATTTT. Translated: CASSQFWDISPGNTIYF.

The CDR3 sequence is CAWSRTSGRSGELFF. The CDR3 DNA reads TGTGCCTGGAGTCGGACTAGCGGGAGATCCGGGGAGCTGTTTTTT. The chain couples TRBV30 to TRBJ2-2, with 13 bases fitting TRBD2. The germline V gene has CDR1 GTSNPN and CDR2 SVGIG (reference sequence). The CDR3 sequence is 15 residues long. V gave up 2 bases and J gave up 6 bases; unmatched junction bases: 3.

This clone was observed once. The V call is TRBV28, the J call TRBJ2-7, with 11 bases aligning to TRBD1. The CDR3 is 15 residues long. V dropped 6 bases and J dropped 3; count of bases not matched to a gene: 7. Germline CDR1 and CDR2: MDHEN and SYDVKM. DNA of the CDR3: TGTGCCAGCAGCCTACCGGGACAGGGGGACTACGAGCAGTACTTC. The encoded protein is CASSLPGQGDYEQYF. Together with reference TRBV28 and TRBJ2-7, the CDR3 gives the full variable domain: DVKVTQSSRYLVKRTGEKVFLECVQDMDHENMFWYRQDPGLGLRLIYFSYDVKMKEKGDIPEGYSVSREKKERFSLILESASTNQTSMYLCASSLPGQGDYEQYFGPGTRLTVT.

This chain connects TRBV7-6 to TRBJ2-2; D is possibly TRBD1 (6 bases). CDR3 size: 19 residues. Germline assignment: CDR1 SGHVS and CDR2 FNYEAQ. V lost 1 base, J lost 4 bases, and 22 bases lay in between. CDR3 nucleotides: TGTGCCAGCAGCTTAGTTGTTCCTTCAGGGGTAGGGAGCACCGGGGAGCTGTTTTTT. Translating gives CASSLVVPSGVGSTGELFF.

The chain links TRBV4-3 to TRBJ1-5; D possibly corresponds to TRBD1 (5 bases). Germline values: CDR1 LGHNA, CDR2 YSLEER. V gave up 1 base and J gave up 2 bases, with 9 bases separating them. The CDR3 runs to 15 residues. DNA of the CDR3: TGCGCCAGCAGCCAAGGACAGATGGGCAATCAGCCCCAGCATTTT. Translation: CASSQGQMGNQPQHF.

This chain links TRBV27 with TRBJ1-5; D may be TRBD1 (5 bases). CDR1 is MNHEY and CDR2 is SMNVEV in the germline V gene (reference sequence). The CDR3 extends over 18 amino acids. Deletions cut 5 bases from V and 0 bases from J, with 20 bases between. Here the CDR3 DNA reads TGTGCCAGCAGTCCCCTCTACGGGGGAATTAATAGCAATCAGCCCCAGCATTTT. Translated, it gives CASSPLYGGINSNQPQHF.

The rearrangement joins TRBV6-2 or TRBV6-3 to TRBJ2-7; 10 bases are shared with TRBD1. Unmatched junction bases numbered 11, after V lost 6 bases and J lost 0 bases. This CDR3 is built from 17 residues. From germline, CDR1 is MNHEY and CDR2 SVGEGT. The CDR3 loop is CASSRDRGFSSSYEQYF. CDR3 nucleotides: TGTGCCAGCAGCCGGGACAGGGGTTTTAGCAGCTCCTACGAGCAGTACTTC.

This sequence joins TRBV29-1 and TRBJ2-3; 10 bases fit TRBD1. The length of the CDR3 is 11 residues. Germline V lookup: CDR1 SQVTM, CDR2 ANQGSEA. V was pared by 4 bases and J by 8 bases, with 0 bases of the junction left unmatched. The CDR3 protein is CSVGTGGTQYF. The CDR3 region has the DNA TGCAGCGTTGGGACAGGGGGTACGCAGTATTTT.